The 24 T cell receptor beta chains presented below share a single source sample, sequenced in a study of T cells in Graves' hyperthyroidism and ophthalmopathy. Amplification of TCR beta CDR3 regions was performed using RNA transcripts as template. The HTBI primer set drove a first-round RT-PCR of the TCR CDR3. TCRdb re-called the multiplex PCR reads through MiXCR, storing one row per CDR3 protein. The table has hundreds of thousands of distinct CDR3 sequences, approximately 15% seen once. Specimen: blood. Receptors were obtained from a woman aged 25-40 years with Graves' hyperthyroidism.

This clonotype was recorded many times. This chain uses TRBV7-8 with TRBJ1-1, with no clear D. CDR1 is SGHVS, CDR2 FQNEAQ, per germline. V was shortened by 2 bases and J by 1 base, with 8 bases between the two germline ends. This CDR3 has 14 residues. CDR3: CASSLFGENTEAFF. The CDR3, as DNA: TGTGCCAGCAGCTTATTCGGGGAGAACACTGAAGCTTTCTTT. The full variable domain, its missing parts supplied by reference TRBV7-8 and TRBJ1-1, is GAGVSQSPRYKVAKRGQDVALRCDPISGHVSLFWYQQALGQGPEFLTYFQNEAQLDKSGLPSDRFFAERPEGSVSTLKIQRTQQEDSAVYLCASSLFGENTEAFFGQGTRLTVV.

In this sample, this clonotype turned up many times. The V call is TRBV12-3 or TRBV12-4, the J call TRBJ2-1; D perhaps matches TRBD1 (5 bases). The CDR3 runs 15 residues. V gave up 3 bases and J gave up 8 bases, with 17 bases separating them. CDR3 amino acids: CASSFVGQARDEQFF. The CDR3 DNA sequence: TGTGCCAGCAGTTTCGTGGGGCAGGCACGGGATGAGCAGTTCTTC.

Many counts were recorded for this clonotype. V gene TRBV28 combines with J gene TRBJ2-7; a weak D match, TRBD1 (6 bases). The CDR3 contains 15 residues. Trimming removed 6 bases from V and 0 bases from J, with 15 bases in between. Germline assignment: CDR1 MDHEN and CDR2 SYDVKM. Written as DNA, the CDR3 is TGTGCCAGCAGACTTCCCGGGACAAGCTCCTACGAGCAGTACTTC. This encodes CASRLPGTSSYEQYF.

Points on this clonotype: The CDR3 ends on some other residue instead of the conserved phenylalanine or tryptophan, so this is likely a read error. The CDR3 protein is CASQASTYEQYL. The CDR3, as DNA: TGTGCCAGCCAGGCCTCAACCTACGAGCAGTACTTG. The V gene is TRBV3-1, the J gene TRBJ2-7, with D unclear. Trimming shortened V by 8 bases and J by 2 bases, and 10 bases separated the two germline ends. Germline V gene lookup returns CDR1 LGHDT and CDR2 YNNKEL (reference sequence). The CDR3 is made up of 12 amino acids.

This clonotype was detected once. This sequence joins TRBV7-9 and TRBJ2-7, with D possibly being TRBD1 (7 bases). The CDR3 length is 14 residues. With 5 bases removed from V and 1 base from J, the gap between germline ends came to 12 bases. In germline, CDR1 is SEHNR, CDR2 FQNEAQ (reference sequence). Here the CDR3 reads CASSPAGQSYEQYF. CDR3 bases: TGTGCCAGCAGCCCTGCGGGACAGTCCTACGAGCAGTACTTC.

Comments on this clonotype: Given a much more abundant clone one base away, this may be a read error. The gene calls are TRBV29-1 and TRBJ2-5; TRBD1 agrees at 11 bases. Per the germline V gene, CDR1 is SQVTM and CDR2 is ANQGSEA. V shed 1 base and J 2 bases; nucleotides not matched to a gene: 6. This CDR3 is 16 amino acids long. DNA of the CDR3: TGCAGCGTTGAAGCACCCGGACAGGGGGCACAAGAGACCCAGTACTTC. This gives the protein CSVEAPGQGAQETQYF.

This clonotype was recorded many times. V and J are TRBV28 and TRBJ2-7, with D possibly matching TRBD2 (5 bases). The CDR3 is 16 amino acids. The ends were cut back, 2 bases at V and 3 bases at J, with 17 bases in the middle. CDR1 is MDHEN, CDR2 SYDVKM, per germline. CDR3 sequence reads: CASSLEAVSRGYEQYF. CDR3 nucleotides: TGTGCCAGCAGTTTAGAAGCGGTTTCTCGCGGCTACGAGCAGTACTTC.

The rearrangement joins TRBV29-1 to TRBJ2-4; D might be TRBD1 or TRBD2, each matching 5 bases. CDR1 is SQVTM, CDR2 ANQGSEA, per germline. V was pared by 7 bases and J by 8 bases, with 12 bases between. The CDR3 contains 11 residues. The CDR3 DNA sequence: TGCAGCGGTGGGGGATTTGACATTCAGTACTTC. This translates into CSGGGFDIQYF.

This clonotype came up a few times. The V gene is TRBV28, the J gene TRBJ2-7; D is possibly TRBD1 (5 bases). CDR1 is MDHEN and CDR2 is SYDVKM in the germline V gene. CDR3 length: 15 amino acids. V lost 1 base to trimming and J lost 4 bases, with 14 bases between them. CDR3 nucleotides: TGTGCCAGCAGTTTATTAGGTAGTTCAGGGTACGAGCAGTACTTC. It yields the protein CASSLLGSSGYEQYF.

This clonotype has only a few counts. The V gene is TRBV5-1, the J gene TRBJ2-2, with D unclear. The length of the CDR3 is 15 residues. Germline V gene data show CDR1 as SGHRS and CDR2 as YFSETQ. V was shortened by 4 bases and J by 4 bases, with 14 bases between the two germline ends. The CDR3 bases are TGCGCCAGCAGCCTGGAGACGCCGGTCACCGGGGAGCTGTTTTTT. It is translated as CASSLETPVTGELFF.

The rearrangement joins TRBV19 to TRBJ2-5, with D perhaps TRBD1 (5 bases). V dropped 5 bases and J dropped 6 bases, with 10 bases sitting between them. This CDR3 is 12 amino acids long. Germline CDR1 and CDR2: LNHDA and SQIVND (reference sequence). DNA for the CDR3: TGTGCCAGTAGTCCCGACAGACAGACCCAGTACTTC. Amino acid sequence: CASSPDRQTQYF.

This sequence joins TRBV29-1 and TRBJ1-1; D possibly corresponds to TRBD1 (6 bases). Trimming took off 5 bases at V and 5 bases at J, with 15 bases between the two ends. CDR1 is SQVTM and CDR2 is ANQGSEA in the germline V gene. This CDR3 has 13 amino acids. In nucleotides, the CDR3 is TGCAGCGTTCGTATAGGGGGAGGGACTGAAGCTTTCTTT. Its protein product is CSVRIGGGTEAFF.

As regards this clonotype: This may be a read error, as it is one base from a much larger clone. The CDR3 DNA reads TGTGCCAGCAGCTTAGCGGGAGTGTCACAAGAGCAGTTCTTC. Protein: CASSLAGVSQEQFF. The V and J genes are TRBV2 and TRBJ2-1; 9 positions agree with TRBD2. V shed 6 bases and J 10 bases; nucleotides not matched to a gene: 10. From germline, CDR1 is SNHLY and CDR2 FYNNEI. The length of the CDR3 is 14 residues.

At least ten counts were recorded for this clonotype. The V gene is TRBV24-1, the J gene TRBJ1-5, with D hard to call. Trimming left V 4 bases short and J 1 base short, with 1 base between. In germline, CDR1 is KGHDR, CDR2 SFDVKD. The CDR3 extends over 12 amino acids. CDR3 amino acids: CATSESNQPQHF. The CDR3 DNA is TGTGCCACCAGTGAGAGCAATCAGCCCCAGCATTTT.

This clonotype has at least ten counts. V and J are TRBV7-3 and TRBJ2-7; TRBD1 or TRBD2 may be the D gene (5 bases each). The V and J ends lost 5 bases and 6 bases respectively, with 14 bases between them. The CDR3 is 13 residues long. Germline V gene lookup returns CDR1 SGHTA and CDR2 FQGTGA. CDR3 in DNA: TGTGCCAGCAGCCTTAATGGGGGATTCGAGCAGTACTTC. It codes for CASSLNGGFEQYF.

This clonotype was counted ten times or more. The chain combines TRBV10-3 with TRBJ2-7, with D perhaps matching TRBD1 or TRBD2 (5 bases each). The CDR3 has 15 residues. V lost 2 bases, J lost 0 bases, and 11 bases lay in between. The germline gives CDR1 ENHRY, CDR2 SYGVKD. CDR3 loop: CAISEGGAASYEQYF. The CDR3 nucleotides are TGTGCCATCAGTGAGGGGGGTGCAGCCTCCTACGAGCAGTACTTC.

This clonotype was observed a few times. V gene TRBV20-1 combines with J gene TRBJ2-1, with TRBD1 matching 9 bases. Germline loops: CDR1 DFQATT, CDR2 SNEGSKA (reference sequence). There are 14 residues in the CDR3. V was clipped by 0 bases and J by 7 bases; unmatched bases: 4. CDR3 region: CSARDDRGSNEQFF. In DNA, the CDR3 is TGCAGTGCTAGAGACGACAGGGGGTCTAATGAGCAGTTCTTC.

Comments on this clonotype: Its ends do not fully match the called genes, so a read error is possible. CDR3 protein: CASSQQRGFADTQRF. In DNA, the CDR3 is TGTGCCAGCAGCCAGCAGCGGGGTTTCGCAGATACGCAGCGTTTT. The gene calls are TRBV14 and TRBJ2-3, with 7 bases fitting TRBD2. Germline assignment: CDR1 SGHDN and CDR2 FVKESK. This CDR3 is 15 amino acids long.

This rearrangement joins TRBV20-1 to TRBJ2-1; D unclear. Looked up from germline, CDR1 is DFQATT and CDR2 is SNEGSKA (reference sequence). The V and J ends lost 5 bases and 6 bases respectively, with 17 bases between them. This CDR3 region has 14 residues. The CDR3: CSAFSPTELNEQFF. As DNA, the CDR3 is TGCAGTGCTTTTTCACCCACAGAGCTCAATGAGCAGTTCTTC.

The chain carries TRBV20-1 and TRBJ1-5; D not certain. Trimming removed 1 base from V and 2 bases from J, with 12 bases in between. CDR1 is DFQATT, CDR2 SNEGSKA, per germline (reference sequence). The CDR3 contains 15 residues. The CDR3 DNA reads as TGCAGTGCTAGAGTCCCTCCCGGTGGCAATCAGCCCCAGCATTTT. Amino acid sequence: CSARVPPGGNQPQHF.

This clonotype was picked up a small number of times. V usage is TRBV9 and J usage is TRBJ2-2, with D tentatively TRBD1 or TRBD2 (5 bases each). In germline, CDR1 is SGDLS, CDR2 YYNGEE. The CDR3 sequence is 16 residues long. Deletions cut 3 bases from V and 1 base from J, with 13 bases between. CDR3 residues: CASSASGRKNTGELFF. The CDR3 DNA is TGTGCCAGCAGCGCCTCGGGACGGAAGAACACCGGGGAGCTGTTTTTT.

This clonotype was detected ten times or more. The chain links TRBV11-2 to TRBJ1-6; D possibly corresponds to TRBD1 (6 bases). Trimming shortened V by 5 bases and J by 7 bases, and 15 bases separated the two germline ends. CDR1 and CDR2 (germline): SGHAT, FQNNGV. The CDR3 has 15 residues. As DNA, the CDR3 is TGTGCCAGCAGCCTGGGAGCACAGGGAAATTCACCCCTCCACTTT. It specifies CASSLGAQGNSPLHF.

The sample holds many counts of this clonotype. The genes are TRBV25-1 and TRBJ1-5, with D unresolved. Germline CDR1 reads MGHDK; CDR2 reads SYGVNS. With 3 bases removed from V and 7 bases from J, the gap between germline ends came to 7 bases. The CDR3 is 12 amino acids. DNA for the CDR3: TGTGCCAGCAGTGACGGGCGACAGCCCCAGCATTTT. Its protein is CASSDGRQPQHF.

This clonotype was observed many times. The genes are TRBV25-1 and TRBJ1-3; 8 bases map to TRBD1. With V trimmed by 4 bases and J by 8 bases, 4 bases remained unmatched. The germline CDR1 and CDR2 sequences are MGHDK and SYGVNS. The CDR3 extends over 13 amino acids. The DNA of the CDR3 is TGTGCCAGCAGTGGGACAGGGCTCCACACCATATATTTT. It codes for CASSGTGLHTIYF.